This passage covers 8 T cell receptor beta chains from one sample sequenced in a study of identical twins. A single record per CDR3 protein comes from TCRdb applying MiXCR to the 5' RACE reads. The data contain over 600,000 distinct CDR3 sequences, approximately 21% of them seen just once; the ten biggest clones take up 4% to 5.5%. The same sample was also used in a study of T cells expressing NK-cell markers.

The sequencing sample was made of PBMCs. The receptors originated from a woman younger than 30 in good health.

This clonotype came up a few times. The chain is built from TRBV6-5 and TRBJ2-4, with D possibly being TRBD2 (5 bases). This CDR3 is built from 13 residues. Germline-derived CDR1 and CDR2 are MNHEY and SVGAGI. The ends were cut back, 4 bases at V and 5 bases at J, with 9 bases in the middle. The CDR3 nucleotides read TGTGCCAGCAGTTGGCGGGTCGAAAACATTCAGTACTTC. This translates into CASSWRVENIQYF.

This clonotype showed up just a few times. The rearrangement links TRBV29-1 to TRBJ2-3, with D possibly being TRBD2 (5 bases). V gave up 1 base and J gave up 0 bases, with 5 bases separating them. The CDR3 contains 13 residues. Germline assignment: CDR1 SQVTM and CDR2 ANQGSEA. Here the CDR3 DNA reads TGCAGCGTTGAAGCGGGGAGCACAGATACGCAGTATTTT. Its protein product is CSVEAGSTDTQYF.

The sample holds a few counts of this clonotype. The J gene is TRBJ2-7, the V gene TRBV5-6, with 9 positions matching TRBD2. With 1 base clipped from V and 6 bases from J, the junction kept 11 bases outside the gene matches. This CDR3 spans 16 amino acids. Germline V lookup: CDR1 SGHDT, CDR2 YYEEEE. Here the CDR3 DNA reads TGTGCCAGCAGCTTGATTAGCGGGAGATCCTCGGGCGAGCAGTACTTC. Translation: CASSLISGRSSGEQYF.

The rearrangement links TRBV6-1 to TRBJ2-7; 9 bases align to TRBD1. Germline trimming cut 6 bases from V and 4 bases from J; bases unmatched to any gene: 7. The germline V gene encodes CDR1 MNHNS and CDR2 SASEGT. The CDR3 runs 14 residues. CDR3 DNA: TGTGCCAGCAGCCGGACAGGGGATAAGTACGAGCAGTACTTC. Translated: CASSRTGDKYEQYF.

The V gene is TRBV5-5, the J gene TRBJ2-7; no clear D. With 4 bases removed from V and 0 bases from J, the gap between germline ends came to 11 bases. CDR3 length: 14 amino acids. Germline V gene lookup returns CDR1 SGHKS and CDR2 YYEKEE (reference sequence). CDR3 sequence reads: CASSTTSDSYEQYF. The CDR3 DNA sequence: TGTGCCAGCAGCACCACCTCGGACTCCTACGAGCAGTACTTC.

The rearrangement links TRBV20-1 to TRBJ1-2; no clear D gene. The CDR3 is 11 residues long. The germline V and J ends were trimmed by 0 bases and 3 bases, with 2 bases remaining between them. Germline V CDR1 and CDR2: DFQATT, SNEGSKA (reference sequence). The chain's CDR3 is CSAREHYGYTF. Here the CDR3 DNA reads TGCAGTGCTAGAGAACACTATGGCTACACCTTC.

This chain links TRBV12-3 or TRBV12-4 with TRBJ2-2, with 10 bases aligning to TRBD1. With 3 bases clipped from V and 6 bases from J, the junction kept 7 bases outside the gene matches. This CDR3 has 16 amino acids. The CDR3 nucleotides are TGTGCCAGCAGTTTGGGTACGGGACAGGGGCCCGGGGAGCTGTTTTTT. Translation: CASSLGTGQGPGELFF.

Ten or more counts support this clonotype. V gene TRBV20-1 combines with J gene TRBJ1-6; D is possibly TRBD1 (6 bases). Germline V lookup: CDR1 DFQATT, CDR2 SNEGSKA (reference sequence). The CDR3 extends over 14 amino acids. Trimming pared 6 bases from V and 7 bases from J, leaving 16 bases between. The CDR3 nucleotides read TGCAGTGCGACACAGGGTCCGTGGAATTCACCCCTCCACTTT. Translated: CSATQGPWNSPLHF.